Each of the 21 T cell receptor beta chains below was sequenced from the same sample in a study of metastatic and nonmetastatic thyroid tumors. No patient had received any treatment before thyroid surgery. Through MiXCR, TCRdb re-clonotyped the PCR reads. The profile covers around 20,000 clones, with roughly 16% appearing a single time and roughly a tenth taken by the ten largest. The sequenced material came from tumor tissue. These receptors were obtained from a female donor with papillary thyroid cancer or a benign thyroid nodule (not recorded which). Some clones in this sample may be carry-over from other donors' samples.

The rearrangement joins TRBV2 to TRBJ1-1; D unresolved. The CDR3 is 15 amino acids. The V and J ends lost 6 bases and 4 bases respectively, with 18 bases between them. Germline assignment: CDR1 SNHLY and CDR2 FYNNEI. CDR3 nucleotides: TGTGCCAGCAGGGAGGGTGTCATTCCATCCACTGAAGCTTTCTTT. This translates into CASREGVIPSTEAFF.

Notes on this clone: One end of the junction is discordant with germline, which a read error may explain. The J gene is TRBJ2-7, the V gene TRBV20-1; 9 bases match TRBD1. There are 14 residues in the CDR3. Germline CDR1 DFQATT, CDR2 SNEGSKA (reference sequence). CDR3 DNA sequence: TGTAGTGAAAGGGGCTACAGGGGGCACTACGAGCAGTACTTC. Translated, it gives CSERGYRGHYEQYF.

This clone was picked up many times. CDR3 residues: CASSLNTLSNQPQHF. The CDR3 DNA sequence: TGTGCCAGCAGTTTAAACACTCTGAGCAATCAGCCCCAGCATTTT. The V gene is TRBV12-3 or TRBV12-4, the J gene TRBJ1-5; D unresolved. V lost 2 bases to trimming and J lost 1 base, with 9 bases between them. CDR3 size: 15 residues.

In its sample, this clone was seen many times. A much larger clone lies a single base off, so this may be a read error. V usage is TRBV6-4 and J usage is TRBJ2-6; perhaps TRBD1 as D (5 bases). This CDR3 is built from 19 residues. The germline gives CDR1 MRHNA, CDR2 SNTAGT. The chain's CDR3 is CASSLRSQVESSGANVLTF. CDR3 in DNA: TGTGCCAGCAGCCTACGGAGTCAGGTGGAAAGCTCTGGGGCCAATGTCCTGACTTTC.

This chain joins TRBV18 and TRBJ2-2, with D tentatively TRBD2 (5 bases). The CDR3 has 13 residues. Germline loops: CDR1 KGHSH, CDR2 LQKENI. The V gene lost 3 bases and the J gene lost 7 bases, with 9 bases spanning the gap. The chain's CDR3 is CASSPGGVGELFF. Written as DNA, the CDR3 is TGTGCCAGCTCACCTGGAGGCGTCGGGGAGCTGTTTTTT.

This clone was observed a few times. Here the CDR3 omits its conserved ending phenylalanine or tryptophan, so a read error is the likely source. This chain uses TRBV15 with TRBJ2-7; D is perhaps TRBD1 or TRBD2 (5 bases each). The germline CDR1 and CDR2 sequences are LNHNV and YYDKDF (reference sequence). V lost 3 bases and J 0 bases, leaving 12 bases between the germline ends. This CDR3 region has 15 residues. DNA of the CDR3: TGTGCCACCAGCAGTGGGGGTACGAGCTCCTACGAGCAGTACCTC. Translated: CATSSGGTSSYEQYL.

The table lists this clone with a few counts. The V and J genes are TRBV27 and TRBJ2-5; D not certain. CDR3 size: 15 residues. V lost 5 bases and J lost 2, with 15 bases in between. Germline loops: CDR1 MNHEY, CDR2 SMNVEV (reference sequence). The DNA of the CDR3 is TGTGCCAGCAGTCCCCATACATACCTACAAGAGACCCAGTACTTC. Encoded protein: CASSPHTYLQETQYF.

This clone has a count of ten or more. This chain joins TRBV4-2 and TRBJ2-7, with D hard to call. The CDR3 contains 13 residues. V lost 1 base, J lost 2 bases, and 6 bases lay in between. From germline, CDR1 is LGHNA and CDR2 YNFKEQ. The CDR3 DNA reads TGTGCCAGCAGCCAAGTCAGAACCTACGAGCAGTACTTC. Its protein is CASSQVRTYEQYF.

This clone was counted between two and nine times. This chain joins TRBV6-5 and TRBJ2-2; 10 nucleotides align to TRBD2. In germline, CDR1 is MNHEY, CDR2 SVGAGI. With 5 bases clipped from V and 11 bases from J, the junction kept 20 bases outside the gene matches. This CDR3 spans 18 amino acids. The CDR3 DNA follows: TGTGCCAGCAGTCCCAACGCTGTACTAGCGGGGAGAAGAGGTGAGCTGTTTTTT. Translated, it gives CASSPNAVLAGRRGELFF.

At least ten counts were recorded for this clone. The same CDR3 can be traced to other DNA sequences in this sample. The chain employs TRBV20-1 and TRBJ2-7, with TRBD2 identical over 13 bases. V was pared by 6 bases and J by 2 bases, with 4 bases of the junction left unmatched. There are 14 residues in the CDR3. Per the germline V gene, CDR1 is DFQATT and CDR2 is SNEGSKA (reference sequence). The DNA for the CDR3 is TGCAGTGCGGGCGGACTAGCGGGGGCCTACGAGCAGTACTTC. Its translation is CSAGGLAGAYEQYF.

This clone showed up just a few times. This sequence joins TRBV24-1 and TRBJ2-3, with TRBD2 as a possible D gene (6 bases). Germline lookup yields CDR1 KGHDR and CDR2 SFDVKD. The CDR3 covers 17 residues. The V gene lost 6 bases and the J gene lost 5 bases, with 23 bases spanning the gap. CDR3 nucleotide sequence: TGTGCCACCAGTTACCCCCCCGGTGCGGGAAAACAAGATACGCAGTATTTT. Translating gives CATSYPPGAGKQDTQYF.

There are many counts of this clone. J is TRBJ2-3 and V is TRBV5-1; perhaps TRBD1 as D (5 bases). This CDR3 has 13 residues. Per germline, CDR1 SGHRS and CDR2 YFSETQ. V lost 6 bases and J lost 2, with 10 bases in between. CDR3 in amino acids: CASTDTFTDTQYF. CDR3 DNA: TGCGCCAGCACGGACACTTTCACAGATACGCAGTATTTT.

Regarding this clone: Possible read error: a much larger clone is one base away. Other DNA sequences in the sample encode the same CDR3. The J gene is TRBJ2-5, the V gene TRBV6-4; D is undetermined. CDR1 is MRHNA and CDR2 is SNTAGT in the germline V gene. The CDR3 totals 10 residues. CDR3 nucleotides: TGCGCCAGCAGTAGGGAGACCCAGTACTTC. This sequence encodes CASSRETQYF.

This clone has a count of ten or more. The sample carries other DNA sequences with the same CDR3. This chain connects TRBV7-2 to TRBJ2-7, with 8 bases aligning to TRBD1. The V and J ends lost 5 bases and 2 bases, in that order; junction bases with no gene match: 8. Germline CDR1 SGHTA, CDR2 FQGNSA. CDR3 length: 15 amino acids. In DNA, the CDR3 is TGTGCCAGCAGCCGATTCGGACAGGGAGCCTACGAGCAGTACTTC. Its protein is CASSRFGQGAYEQYF.

This clone was counted only a few times. The chain uses TRBV4-2 and TRBJ2-3; the D gene is possibly TRBD2 (6 bases). V lost 1 base and J lost 4, with 21 bases in between. The CDR3 spans 18 residues. Germline V CDR1 and CDR2: LGHNA, YNFKEQ. CDR3 sequence: CASSQVFRGSGYPDTQYF. The CDR3 nucleotides are TGTGCCAGCAGCCAAGTTTTTCGGGGGAGTGGGTACCCAGATACGCAGTATTTT.

The table lists this clone with many counts. The rearrangement joins TRBV24-1 to TRBJ2-1; no reliable D call. Germline lookup yields CDR1 KGHDR and CDR2 SFDVKD. Trimming cost V 5 bases and J 0 bases, with 7 bases left between them. This CDR3 has 14 amino acids. CDR3 region: CATSGVNSYNEQFF. For the CDR3, the DNA is TGTGCCACCAGTGGTGTAAACTCCTACAATGAGCAGTTCTTC.

This chain uses TRBV2 with TRBJ1-6; maybe TRBD1 (6 bases). The CDR3 extends over 13 amino acids. The germline CDR1 and CDR2 sequences are SNHLY and FYNNEI. V shed 7 bases and J shed 4 bases, with 8 bases lying between them. The CDR3 here is CASTTGYNSPLHF. CDR3 DNA sequence: TGTGCCAGCACGACAGGTTATAATTCACCCCTCCACTTT.

This clone was seen many times. The chain carries TRBV10-3 and TRBJ2-5; 7 bases line up with TRBD2. Germline V lookup: CDR1 ENHRY, CDR2 SYGVKD. Unmatched junction bases numbered 8, after V lost 7 bases and J lost 0 bases. The CDR3 runs 15 residues. The CDR3 sequence is CAITLTSPYQETQYF. The DNA for the CDR3 is TGTGCCATCACCCTGACTAGCCCGTACCAAGAGACCCAGTACTTC.

This clone was counted between two and nine times. J is TRBJ2-3 and V is TRBV6-1; D gene unclear. The germline V gene has CDR1 MNHNS and CDR2 SASEGT. CDR3 size: 9 residues. The V gene lost 7 bases and the J gene lost 12 bases, with 8 bases spanning the gap. The CDR3 is CASTRTQYF. In DNA form, the CDR3 reads TGTGCCAGCACCCGGACCCAGTATTTT.

A remark on this clone: One end of the junction varies from germline; a read error may be responsible. V gene TRBV19 combines with J gene TRBJ1-2; D might be TRBD1 (5 bases). From germline, CDR1 is LNHDA and CDR2 SQIVND (reference sequence). This CDR3 is 15 amino acids long. The CDR3 DNA is TGTGCCAGTACCAGGGCCAGCGTGTCGTTCTATGTCTACACCTTC. Amino acid sequence: CASTRASVSFYVYTF.

This clone appeared many times. The chain links TRBV9 to TRBJ2-1; 9 bases fit TRBD2. Looked up from germline, CDR1 is SGDLS and CDR2 is YYNGEE. The CDR3 covers 15 residues. Losses at the gene ends were 3 bases for V and 6 bases for J; bases not matched to a gene: 7. CDR3 protein: CASSEHGAGGNEQFF. In DNA form, the CDR3 reads TGTGCCAGCAGCGAACATGGAGCGGGAGGCAATGAGCAGTTCTTC.